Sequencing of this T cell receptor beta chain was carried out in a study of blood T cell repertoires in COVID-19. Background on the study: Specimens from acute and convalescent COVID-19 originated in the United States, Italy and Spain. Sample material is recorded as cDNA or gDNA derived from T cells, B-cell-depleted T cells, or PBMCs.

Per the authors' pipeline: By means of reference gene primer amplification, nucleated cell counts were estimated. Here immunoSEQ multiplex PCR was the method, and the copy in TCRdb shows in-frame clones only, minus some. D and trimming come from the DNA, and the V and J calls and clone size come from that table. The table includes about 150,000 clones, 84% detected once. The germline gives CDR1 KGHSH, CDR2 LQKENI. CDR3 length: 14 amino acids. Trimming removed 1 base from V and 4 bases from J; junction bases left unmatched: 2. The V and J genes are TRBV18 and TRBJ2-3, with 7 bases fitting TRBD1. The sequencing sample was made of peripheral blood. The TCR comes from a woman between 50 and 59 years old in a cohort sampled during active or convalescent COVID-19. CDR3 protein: CASSPQGAADTQYF. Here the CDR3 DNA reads TGTGCCAGCTCACCACAGGGGGCGGCAGATACGCAGTATTTT.